These 23 T cell receptor beta chains share one sample of origin, sequenced in a study of control samples from healthy donors and cancer patients. Profiled with immunoSEQ multiplex PCR; TCRdb holds only in-frame clones, not every one. The sample holds about 140,000 clones, approximately 91% seen once. Sample: blood. Receptor source: a man between 25 and 39 years old in good health.

V usage is TRBV10-2 and J usage is TRBJ1-2, with 9 bases matching TRBD1. The junction had 4 bases not matched to a gene; V was cut back by 6 bases and J by 2 bases. CDR1 WSHSY and CDR2 SAAADI come from the germline V gene. This CDR3 is 14 amino acids long. This CDR3 is CASREQGANYGYTF. The CDR3 coding sequence is TGCGCCAGCAGGGAACAGGGGGCCAACTATGGCTACACCTTC.

This clone was seen a few times. The chain recombines TRBV27 with TRBJ1-6; the match to TRBD1 covers 10 bases. Trimming at V came to 5 bases and at J to 7 bases, leaving 5 bases not matched to a gene. Looked up from germline, CDR1 is MNHEY and CDR2 is SMNVEV (reference sequence). This CDR3 region has 15 residues. The CDR3, as DNA: TGTGCCAGCAGTCCGGACAGGGGGGGGAATTCACCCCTCCACTTT. Translation gives CASSPDRGGNSPLHF.

The chain couples TRBV11-2 to TRBJ2-2, with no clear D. The length of the CDR3 is 14 residues. Germline V CDR1 and CDR2: SGHAT, FQNNGV. V shed 1 base and J shed 1 base, with 4 bases lying between them. The CDR3 DNA is TGTGCCAGCAGCTTAGGGGGGAACACCGGGGAGCTGTTTTTT. It yields the protein CASSLGGNTGELFF.

The gene calls are TRBV27 and TRBJ2-7, with 8 bases matching TRBD2. The length of the CDR3 is 15 residues. Germline V gene data show CDR1 as MNHEY and CDR2 as SMNVEV (reference sequence). J lost 1 base, V lost 2 bases, and 4 bases had no gene match. As DNA, the CDR3 is TGTGCCAGCAGTTTACGGCGGGGGGTTTCCTACGAGCAGTACTTC. This codes for CASSLRRGVSYEQYF.

The chain couples TRBV19 to TRBJ1-2; D is perhaps TRBD1 (5 bases). The CDR3 totals 13 residues. V was clipped by 3 bases and J by 4 bases, with 9 bases between them. Germline lookup yields CDR1 LNHDA and CDR2 SQIVND (reference sequence). The CDR3 nucleotides read TGTGCCAGTAGTATGGGGCAGAGCTATGGCTACACCTTC. Its translation is CASSMGQSYGYTF.

The V call is TRBV9, the J call TRBJ2-7; TRBD1 agrees at 9 bases. The J segment lost 5 bases and the V segment lost 0 bases, leaving 3 bases of the junction unmatched. The CDR3 spans 14 residues. Germline lookup yields CDR1 SGDLS and CDR2 YYNGEE. In DNA form, the CDR3 reads TGTGCCAGCAGCGTAGACGGGACAGGGAACGAGCAGTACTTC. Protein product: CASSVDGTGNEQYF. The whole variable domain, filled in from reference TRBV9 and TRBJ2-7, reads DSGVTQTPKHLITATGQRVTLRCSPRSGDLSVYWYQQSLDQGLQFLIQYYNGEERAKGNILERFSAQQFPDLHSELNLSSLELGDSALYFCASSVDGTGNEQYFGPGTRLTVT.

This chain links TRBV9 with TRBJ2-3; 8 bases map to TRBD2. J gave up 3 bases and V 0 bases, and 15 bases lay outside the gene matches. CDR3 length: 19 amino acids. CDR1 is SGDLS and CDR2 is YYNGEE in the germline V gene. CDR3 region: CASSVVSAPGLEFTDTQYF. Here the CDR3 DNA reads TGTGCCAGCAGCGTAGTTTCAGCCCCGGGACTAGAGTTTACAGATACGCAGTATTTT.

This clone was detected only a few times. The chain links TRBV5-6 to TRBJ1-6, with a weak D call TRBD1 (5 bases). V was pared by 4 bases and J by 8 bases, with 22 bases between. Germline values: CDR1 SGHDT, CDR2 YYEEEE. The CDR3 sequence is 17 residues long. The CDR3 coding sequence is TGTGCCAGCAGCCCCTACCTCGGGGGTCTGGGATATTCACCCCTCCACTTT. Encoded protein: CASSPYLGGLGYSPLHF.

This chain connects TRBV9 to TRBJ2-2, with TRBD2 matching 9 bases. V lost 3 bases, J lost 6 bases, and 3 bases stayed unmatched. This CDR3 has 14 amino acids. CDR1 and CDR2 (germline): SGDLS, YYNGEE. The CDR3 region has the DNA TGTGCCAGCAGCGGTGGCGGGGGGGCCGGGGAGCTGTTTTTT. Protein: CASSGGGGAGELFF. Full variable domain (outside the CDR3, taken from reference TRBV9 and TRBJ2-2): DSGVTQTPKHLITATGQRVTLRCSPRSGDLSVYWYQQSLDQGLQFLIQYYNGEERAKGNILERFSAQQFPDLHSELNLSSLELGDSALYFCASSGGGGAGELFFGEGSRLTVL.

V gene TRBV29-1 combines with J gene TRBJ1-4; 9 bases are shared with TRBD1. The CDR3 has 15 residues. V shed 0 bases and J 8 bases; nucleotides not matched to a gene: 7. Germline V gives CDR1 SQVTM, CDR2 ANQGSEA. CDR3 DNA: TGCAGCGTTGAAGATCCGACAGGGGGTCGGGAAAAACTGTTTTTT. It yields the protein CSVEDPTGGREKLFF.

The chain employs TRBV5-1 and TRBJ1-4, with D uncertain. This CDR3 has 19 residues. Trimming stripped 0 bases from V and 1 base from J, with 19 bases between. Germline lookup yields CDR1 SGHRS and CDR2 YFSETQ. The CDR3 reads CASSLGEWRTTETNEKLFF. DNA of the CDR3: TGCGCCAGCAGCTTGGGGGAGTGGCGGACTACCGAAACTAATGAAAAACTGTTTTTT.

The chain joins TRBV5-8 to TRBJ1-5; D is ambiguous. V dropped 0 bases and J dropped 4 bases, with 11 bases sitting between them. CDR3 size: 15 residues. CDR1 SGHTS and CDR2 YDEGEE come from the germline V gene. The CDR3 DNA is TGTGCCAGCAGCTTGGGGGCTCAGGTAAATCAGCCCCAGCATTTT. Protein product: CASSLGAQVNQPQHF. Using reference TRBV5-8 and TRBJ1-5 for the parts outside the CDR3, the full variable domain is EAGVTQSPTHLIKTRGQQATLRCSPISGHTSVYWYQQALGLGLQFLLWYDEGEERNRGNFPPRFSGRQFPNYSSELNVNALELEDSALYLCASSLGAQVNQPQHFGDGTRLSIL.

This CDR3 is CASSEGGVRETQYF. In nucleotides, the CDR3 is TGTGCCAGCAGTGAAGGGGGGGTACGAGAGACCCAGTACTTC. The chain is built from TRBV6-1 and TRBJ2-5, with D perhaps TRBD2 (6 bases). Deletions cut 1 base from V and 4 bases from J, with 10 bases between. Per the germline V gene, CDR1 is MNHNS and CDR2 is SASEGT. The CDR3 sequence is 14 residues long.

This chain links TRBV13 with TRBJ2-3; D unclear. V was trimmed by 5 bases and J by 0 bases, leaving 3 bases between them. The length of the CDR3 is 12 residues. The germline gives CDR1 PRHDT, CDR2 FYEKMQ (reference sequence). The DNA for the CDR3 is TGTGCCAGCAGCGGTAGCACAGATACGCAGTATTTT. Amino acid sequence: CASSGSTDTQYF. The full variable domain, in which reference TRBV13 and TRBJ2-3 provide the parts outside the CDR3, is AAGVIQSPRHLIKEKRETATLKCYPIPRHDTVYWYQQGPGQDPQFLISFYEKMQSDKGSIPDRFSAQQFSDYHSELNMSSLELGDSALYFCASSGSTDTQYFGPGTRLTVL.

The chain has TRBV19 and TRBJ2-2, with D tentatively TRBD1 or TRBD2 (5 bases each). The CDR3 covers 16 residues. Looked up from germline, CDR1 is LNHDA and CDR2 is SQIVND (reference sequence). V lost 3 bases to trimming and J lost 3 bases, with 14 bases between them. In DNA form, the CDR3 reads TGTGCCAGTAGTATCCCGGGGAAGGGGTACACCGGGGAGCTGTTTTTT. It codes for CASSIPGKGYTGELFF.

This chain joins TRBV28 and TRBJ1-5, with D unresolved. The germline CDR1 and CDR2 sequences are MDHEN and SYDVKM. Trimming removed 6 bases at V and 4 bases at J, with 10 bases between. The CDR3 has 13 residues. The CDR3 nucleotides read TGTGCCAGCAGCCTCGGACCGAATCAGCCCCAGCATTTT. It yields the protein CASSLGPNQPQHF. Full variable domain (outside the CDR3, taken from reference TRBV28 and TRBJ1-5): DVKVTQSSRYLVKRTGEKVFLECVQDMDHENMFWYRQDPGLGLRLIYFSYDVKMKEKGDIPEGYSVSREKKERFSLILESASTNQTSMYLCASSLGPNQPQHFGDGTRLSIL.

V gene TRBV7-9 combines with J gene TRBJ2-7, with a possible D match to TRBD1 (6 bases). Germline CDR1 is SEHNR and CDR2 is FQNEAQ (reference sequence). This CDR3 contains 13 residues. Trimming left V 5 bases short and J 5 bases short, with 13 bases between. The CDR3 sequence: CASSPSRGHEQYF. CDR3 nucleotides: TGTGCCAGCAGCCCAAGCAGGGGCCACGAGCAGTACTTC. Variable domain in full (rest from reference TRBV7-9 and TRBJ2-7): DTGVSQNPRHKITKRGQNVTFRCDPISEHNRLYWYRQTLGQGPEFLTYFQNEAQLEKSRLLSDRFSAERPKGSFSTLEIQRTEQGDSAMYLCASSPSRGHEQYFGPGTRLTVT.

This chain's CDR3 is CASSQGAATGDKGDGYTF. The CDR3 DNA reads as TGCGCCAGCAGCCAAGGCGCTGCGACAGGTGATAAAGGGGATGGCTACACCTTC. V usage is TRBV5-1 and J usage is TRBJ1-2; maybe TRBD1 (6 bases). V dropped 4 bases and J dropped 6 bases, with 28 bases sitting between them. This CDR3 comprises 18 residues. CDR1 SGHRS and CDR2 YFSETQ come from the germline V gene. The entire variable domain, with the rest obtained from reference TRBV5-1 and TRBJ1-2, is as follows: KAGVTQTPRYLIKTRGQQVTLSCSPISGHRSVSWYQQTPGQGLQFLFEYFSETQRNKGNFPGRFSGRQFSNSRSEMNVSTLELGDSALYLCASSQGAATGDKGDGYTFGSGTRLTVV.

The genes are TRBV27 and TRBJ2-7, with D perhaps TRBD2 (6 bases). The CDR3 spans 15 residues. The germline V and J ends were trimmed by 6 bases and 0 bases, with 15 bases remaining between them. Germline V gene lookup returns CDR1 MNHEY and CDR2 SMNVEV (reference sequence). CDR3 loop: CASSEGTGLSYEQYF. The CDR3 nucleotides are TGTGCCAGCAGCGAAGGGACGGGACTCTCCTACGAGCAGTACTTC.

This clone was seen a single time. This chain uses TRBV5-1 with TRBJ2-3; TRBD2 aligns across 11 bases. The ends lost 7 bases at V and 0 bases at J; junction bases unmatched: 4. The CDR3 loop spans 15 amino acids. Germline values: CDR1 SGHRS, CDR2 YFSETQ. This CDR3 is CASLTSGASTDTQYF. Here the CDR3 DNA reads TGCGCCAGCCTGACTAGCGGGGCGAGCACAGATACGCAGTATTTT.

The rearrangement joins TRBV14 to TRBJ2-7; no definite D call. V was clipped by 3 bases and J by 8 bases, with 8 bases between them. CDR3 length: 11 amino acids. Germline V gene data show CDR1 as SGHDN and CDR2 as FVKESK. This CDR3 reads CASSHGMQQYF. The DNA of the CDR3 is TGTGCCAGCAGCCACGGAATGCAGCAGTACTTC.

V gene TRBV29-1 combines with J gene TRBJ1-1; D unclear. The CDR3 totals 12 residues. V gave up 6 bases and J gave up 6 bases, with 14 bases separating them. Germline CDR1 SQVTM, CDR2 ANQGSEA. The DNA for the CDR3 is TGCAGCGTAACTAGTTCCCGGGCTGAAGCTTTCTTT. Translation gives CSVTSSRAEAFF.

J is TRBJ1-2 and V is TRBV6-6, with D possibly being TRBD1 (5 bases). Deletions cut 6 bases from V and 2 bases from J, with 10 bases between. The CDR3 consists of 13 residues. CDR1 is MNHNY and CDR2 is SVGAGI in the germline V gene (reference sequence). The CDR3 here is CASSQTGNYGYTF. For the CDR3, the DNA is TGTGCCAGCAGCCAAACAGGAAACTATGGCTACACCTTC.